The 8 T cell receptor beta chains listed next were all sequenced from one sample in a study of shared clonotypes between healthy human individuals. TCRdb's table, derived via immunoSEQ multiplex PCR, lists solely in-frame clones and lacks some. The table records 600,000 to 750,000 clones, less than 95% of them present only once. Sequences were obtained from memory CD8+ T cells from PBMCs. Subset of the sample: CD45RO+ cells pooled with CCR7-negative TemRA cells. The receptors derive from a man aged 18 to 30 in good health. Some clones in this sample may be carry-over from other donors' samples.

The chain carries TRBV29-1 and TRBJ2-5; 8 nucleotides align to TRBD1. Germline V gene lookup returns CDR1 SQVTM and CDR2 ANQGSEA. V was pared by 1 base and J by 8 bases, with 3 bases of the junction left unmatched. The CDR3 has 12 residues. CDR3: CSVEGQGATQYF. In DNA form, the CDR3 reads TGCAGCGTTGAAGGGCAGGGGGCAACCCAGTACTTC.

This chain connects TRBV13 to TRBJ2-5, with 8 bases lining up with TRBD2. Losses at the gene ends were 6 bases for V and 5 bases for J; bases not matched to a gene: 20. The germline gives CDR1 PRHDT, CDR2 FYEKMQ (reference sequence). This CDR3 is built from 18 residues. The CDR3 is CASSLAGFLDTLGETQYF. The CDR3 DNA reads as TGTGCCAGCAGTCTAGCGGGTTTCTTGGACACCCTGGGGGAGACCCAGTACTTC.

This chain joins TRBV13 and TRBJ2-5, with D perhaps being TRBD1 or TRBD2 (6 bases each). Germline CDR1 PRHDT, CDR2 FYEKMQ (reference sequence). This CDR3 has 16 residues. V lost 4 bases and J 5 bases, leaving 20 bases between the germline ends. CDR3 DNA sequence: TGTGCCAGCAGCTCCCGCGGGGCCGGAGGGGGTGAGACCCAGTACTTC. Translated, it gives CASSSRGAGGGETQYF.

This clone was picked up one time. The CDR3 coding sequence is TGTGCCAGCAGCTTAGGAACAGGGAGGAGGGATCAGCCCCAGCATTTT. Its translation: CASSLGTGRRDQPQHF. The chain employs TRBV7-9 and TRBJ1-5; TRBD1 is a possible D gene (6 bases). The CDR3 runs 16 residues. Trimming took off 1 base at V and 5 bases at J, with 15 bases between the two ends. Looked up from germline, CDR1 is SEHNR and CDR2 is FQNEAQ (reference sequence).

This clone was seen a few times. This specimen includes other DNA sequences encoding the same CDR3. The gene calls are TRBV2 and TRBJ2-7, with unresolved D. V gave up 0 bases and J gave up 4 bases, with 1 base separating them. Germline loops: CDR1 SNHLY, CDR2 FYNNEI. This CDR3 region has 11 residues. The CDR3 nucleotides read TGTGCCAGCAGTGAAGCTTACGAGCAGTACTTC. Translating it yields CASSEAYEQYF.

The chain couples TRBV6-1 to TRBJ2-7; D gene unclear. The V end lost 5 bases, the J end lost 3 bases, and 8 bases lay between the germline ends. This CDR3 is built from 12 residues. In germline, CDR1 is MNHNS, CDR2 SASEGT. CDR3 nucleotides: TGTGCCAGCAGTATGTGGTACTACGAGCAGTACTTC. Its translation: CASSMWYYEQYF.

This sequence joins TRBV19 and TRBJ1-2; D might be TRBD1 (5 bases). V was pared by 1 base and J by 4 bases, with 7 bases between. The germline gives CDR1 LNHDA, CDR2 SQIVND (reference sequence). The CDR3 loop spans 13 amino acids. CDR3 sequence: CASSIGTPYGYTF. The CDR3 DNA sequence: TGTGCCAGTAGTATAGGGACACCCTATGGCTACACCTTC.

The chain uses TRBV28 and TRBJ1-2; the D gene is possibly TRBD1 (5 bases). Deletions cut 5 bases from V and 4 bases from J, with 11 bases between. The CDR3 consists of 13 residues. CDR1 and CDR2 (germline): MDHEN, SYDVKM. The CDR3: CASSPDSIYGYTF. The CDR3 nucleotides are TGTGCCAGCAGTCCTGACAGCATCTATGGCTACACCTTC.